Shown below are 22 T cell receptor beta chains from a single sample sequenced in a study of early T cells in non-severe SARS-CoV-2 infection. TCRdb redid the calling of the 5' RACE reads with MiXCR, one entry per CDR3 protein. The sample consists of under 90,000 distinct CDR3 sequences, approximately 13% of them appearing once. The specimen sequenced was whole blood. The receptors stem from an adult who was a healthcare worker with PCR-confirmed SARS-CoV-2 infection or an uninfected control (not recorded which).

The chain carries TRBV7-9 and TRBJ1-1; possibly TRBD1 for D (6 bases). The V end lost 2 bases, the J end lost 4 bases, and 14 bases lay between the germline ends. Germline assignment: CDR1 SEHNR and CDR2 FQNEAQ (reference sequence). This CDR3 has 15 residues. The CDR3: CASSLRPRGLTEAFF. DNA of the CDR3: TGTGCCAGCAGCTTACGGCCGCGGGGGCTCACTGAAGCTTTCTTT.

The chain has TRBV7-9 and TRBJ1-1, with D perhaps matching TRBD1 (5 bases). Germline assignment: CDR1 SEHNR and CDR2 FQNEAQ (reference sequence). The CDR3 has 13 residues. The V gene lost 1 base and the J gene lost 5 bases, with 8 bases spanning the gap. CDR3 DNA: TGTGCCAGCAGCTTAGTTTCAGGGACTGAAGCTTTCTTT. Translated: CASSLVSGTEAFF.

The V and J genes are TRBV5-1 and TRBJ1-5; no clear D gene. From germline, CDR1 is SGHRS and CDR2 YFSETQ. The CDR3 is 13 residues long. Trimming removed 2 bases at V and 5 bases at J, with 8 bases between. The CDR3 DNA reads TGCGCCAGCAGCTTCGGTACGGATCAGCCCCAGCATTTT. Its protein is CASSFGTDQPQHF.

This clonotype was detected many times. This chain uses TRBV20-1 with TRBJ2-7; TRBD2 matches 11 bases. V trimming: 6 bases; J trimming: 2 bases; junction bases outside the gene matches: 9. The CDR3 extends over 15 amino acids. The germline CDR1 and CDR2 sequences are DFQATT and SNEGSKA (reference sequence). The CDR3 DNA follows: TGCAGTGCAGGCGGACTAGCGGGCCTACCCTACGAGCAGTACTTC. Its translation: CSAGGLAGLPYEQYF.

This clonotype appeared a few times. The chain carries TRBV28 and TRBJ2-1, with 7 bases matching TRBD2. The V segment lost 2 bases and the J segment 4 bases; nucleotides outside the gene matches: 2. This CDR3 comprises 14 residues. Germline V gene sequence: CDR1 MDHEN, CDR2 SYDVKM. The chain's CDR3 is CASSLASGYNEQFF. CDR3 DNA: TGTGCCAGCAGTTTAGCTAGCGGATACAATGAGCAGTTCTTC.

This clonotype has a count of ten or more. The J gene is TRBJ2-2, the V gene TRBV5-5; 7 nucleotides line up with TRBD2. CDR3 size: 15 residues. V was clipped by 0 bases and J by 5 bases; unmatched bases: 4. Germline V gene lookup returns CDR1 SGHKS and CDR2 YYEKEE (reference sequence). In DNA form, the CDR3 reads TGTGCCAGCAGCTTGGGCGGGAGTATGACCGGGGAGCTGTTTTTT. Translating it yields CASSLGGSMTGELFF.

This clonotype turned up a few times. V is TRBV5-1 and J is TRBJ2-7; TRBD1 matches at 7 bases. CDR3 length equals 15 residues. CDR1 is SGHRS, CDR2 YFSETQ, per germline. J was trimmed by 4 bases and V by 3 bases; bases with no gene match: 10. The CDR3 reads CASSSFLTGLYEQYF. The CDR3 DNA reads as TGCGCCAGCAGCTCCTTTTTGACAGGGTTGTACGAGCAGTACTTC.

This clonotype was seen a few times. The chain joins TRBV29-1 to TRBJ1-1, with 8 bases matching TRBD1. The CDR3 has 13 residues. Germline values: CDR1 SQVTM, CDR2 ANQGSEA. The ends lost 7 bases at V and 4 bases at J; junction bases unmatched: 8. The CDR3 DNA sequence: TGCAGCGCACCGGACAGGGTAATCACTGAAGCTTTCTTT. Translation gives CSAPDRVITEAFF. The full variable domain, its missing parts supplied by reference TRBV29-1 and TRBJ1-1, is SAVISQKPSRDICQRGTSLTIQCQVDSQVTMMFWYRQQPGQSLTLIATANQGSEATYESGFVIDKFPISRPNLTFSTLTVSNMSPEDSSIYLCSAPDRVITEAFFGQGTRLTVV.

The J gene is TRBJ1-1, the V gene TRBV28; perhaps TRBD1 as D (6 bases). Trimming took 4 bases from V and 5 from J, leaving 20 bases between them. The CDR3 extends over 16 amino acids. Germline CDR1 MDHEN, CDR2 SYDVKM. In DNA, the CDR3 is TGTGCCAGCAGTTCCAAGACATCAGGGGCGAGAACTGAAGCTTTCTTT. Protein: CASSSKTSGARTEAFF.

The chain couples TRBV6-2 or TRBV6-3 to TRBJ1-2, with TRBD1 matching over 10 bases. Losses at the gene ends were 7 bases for V and 3 bases for J; bases not matched to a gene: 11. Germline V CDR1 and CDR2: MNHEY, SVGEGT. The CDR3 is 16 amino acids. The CDR3 sequence is CASTADRGGLHYGYTF. The CDR3 region has the DNA TGTGCCAGCACCGCGGACAGGGGGGGCCTCCACTATGGCTACACCTTC.

This clonotype came up many times. The CDR3 here is CASTHRGNTEAFF. CDR3 sequence (DNA): TGTGCCAGCACCCACAGGGGGAACACTGAAGCTTTCTTT. The V gene is TRBV6-6, the J gene TRBJ1-1; 7 nucleotides align to TRBD1. CDR1 MNHNY and CDR2 SVGAGI come from the germline V gene (reference sequence). The V segment lost 7 bases and the J segment 1 base; nucleotides outside the gene matches: 3. The CDR3 contains 13 residues.

This clonotype has more than one count but fewer than ten. The rearrangement joins TRBV13 to TRBJ1-1, with 12 bases matching TRBD1. Per the germline V gene, CDR1 is PRHDT and CDR2 is FYEKMQ (reference sequence). CDR3 size: 18 residues. Trimming at V came to 5 bases and at J to 1 base, leaving 11 bases not matched to a gene. The DNA for the CDR3 is TGTGCCAGCAGCGTACCCCGGGACAGGGGGCGCGGGAACACTGAAGCTTTCTTT. This gives the protein CASSVPRDRGRGNTEAFF.

In this sample, this clonotype turned up many times. V gene TRBV15 combines with J gene TRBJ2-1; possibly TRBD1 or TRBD2 for D (5 bases each). Trimming took off 0 bases at V and 9 bases at J, with 15 bases between the two ends. The CDR3 is made up of 15 amino acids. The V gene's germline CDR1 is LNHNV and CDR2 YYDKDF (reference sequence). This CDR3 is CATSREAGRAVEQFF. CDR3 DNA: TGTGCCACCAGCAGAGAGGCAGGGCGGGCTGTTGAGCAGTTCTTC.

This clonotype occurred once. The rearrangement uses TRBV29-1 and TRBJ2-7, with TRBD2 matching 10 bases. J gave up 1 base and V 8 bases, and 20 bases lay outside the gene matches. CDR1 and CDR2 from the germline V gene are SQVTM and ANQGSEA. The CDR3 totals 18 residues. Here the CDR3 reads CSPPTLVTSGDNSYEQYF. In DNA form, the CDR3 reads TGCAGCCCTCCCACTTTGGTTACTAGCGGGGATAATTCCTACGAGCAGTACTTC.

This rearrangement joins TRBV5-1 to TRBJ2-5, with D perhaps matching TRBD1 (5 bases). V lost 3 bases, J lost 1 base, and 10 bases lay in between. Germline-derived CDR1 and CDR2 are SGHRS and YFSETQ. This CDR3 region has 14 residues. This chain's CDR3 is CASSSLTAQETQYF. As DNA, the CDR3 is TGCGCCAGCAGCTCTCTGACAGCCCAAGAGACCCAGTACTTC. Drawing the rest from reference TRBV5-1 and TRBJ2-5, the complete variable domain is KAGVTQTPRYLIKTRGQQVTLSCSPISGHRSVSWYQQTPGQGLQFLFEYFSETQRNKGNFPGRFSGRQFSNSRSEMNVSTLELGDSALYLCASSSLTAQETQYFGPGTRLLVL.

This clonotype was seen many times. The chain combines TRBV12-3 or TRBV12-4 with TRBJ1-1; D gene unclear. Trimming pared 8 bases from V and 1 base from J, leaving 11 bases between. This CDR3 has 13 residues. CDR3 DNA: TGTGCCAGCCAGGTTTCCGGGAACACTGAAGCTTTCTTT. Translated: CASQVSGNTEAFF.

The chain carries TRBV4-1 and TRBJ2-7; D might be TRBD1 (5 bases). Trimming took 0 bases from V and 5 from J, leaving 17 bases between them. The CDR3 is 16 residues long. Per germline, CDR1 MGHRA and CDR2 YSYEKL. The chain's CDR3 is CASSQEGWQGSHEQYF. CDR3 coding DNA: TGCGCCAGCAGCCAAGAAGGATGGCAGGGAAGCCACGAGCAGTACTTC.

In its sample, this clonotype was seen a few times. The genes are TRBV27 and TRBJ1-4; 8 bases are shared with TRBD1. The V gene's germline CDR1 is MNHEY and CDR2 SMNVEV (reference sequence). V trimming: 5 bases; J trimming: 3 bases; junction bases outside the gene matches: 8. The CDR3 spans 16 residues. The CDR3 DNA sequence: TGTGCCAGCAGTGACAGACCGGGACAGGCTAATGAAAAACTGTTTTTT. This encodes CASSDRPGQANEKLFF.

The V and J genes are TRBV5-4 and TRBJ1-2, with D perhaps TRBD1 (5 bases). Germline loops: CDR1 SGHNT, CDR2 YYREEE (reference sequence). Between the trimmed V and J ends, which lost 7 bases and 2 bases, there was a span of 21 bases. The CDR3 sequence is 16 residues long. In DNA form, the CDR3 reads TGTGCCAGCGGAAAAGGAGGCAGGGAGGGAAACTATGGCTACACCTTC. It specifies CASGKGGREGNYGYTF.

This clonotype was detected a few times. This rearrangement joins TRBV6-6 to TRBJ2-7, with 8 bases fitting TRBD1. The CDR3 is 15 residues long. Germline V gene data show CDR1 as MNHNY and CDR2 as SVGAGI (reference sequence). The J segment lost 1 base and the V segment lost 6 bases, leaving 8 bases of the junction unmatched. The CDR3 here is CASRDLRQGSYEQYF. For the CDR3, the DNA is TGTGCCAGCAGGGATCTGCGACAGGGGTCCTACGAGCAGTACTTC.

This clonotype has at least ten counts. The genes are TRBV19 and TRBJ1-4; D remains ambiguous. The CDR3 spans 15 residues. Germline CDR1 is LNHDA and CDR2 is SQIVND (reference sequence). V lost 1 base and J lost 4, with 10 bases in between. This CDR3 is CASSIGGRVNEKLFF. The CDR3 nucleotides are TGTGCCAGTAGTATAGGTGGACGGGTTAATGAAAAACTGTTTTTT.

This clonotype was detected a few times. This rearrangement joins TRBV2 to TRBJ1-1; D unresolved. Germline V gene data show CDR1 as SNHLY and CDR2 as FYNNEI. This CDR3 region has 14 residues. Trimming cost V 3 bases and J 1 base, with 9 bases left between them. DNA of the CDR3: TGTGCCAGCAGTGAGCACAGCAAGAACACTGAAGCTTTCTTT. The encoded protein is CASSEHSKNTEAFF. The full variable domain, in which reference TRBV2 and TRBJ1-1 provide the parts outside the CDR3, is EPEVTQTPSHQVTQMGQEVILRCVPISNHLYFYWYRQILGQKVEFLVSFYNNEISEKSEIFDDQFSVERPDGSNFTLKIRSTKLEDSAMYFCASSEHSKNTEAFFGQGTRLTVV.